The sequence of this T cell receptor beta chain was determined in a study of T-cell memory formation after mild COVID-19. TCRdb fed the 5' RACE reads into MiXCR, producing one record per CDR3 protein. The table records fewer than 300,000 distinct CDR3 sequences, 15% to 20% of them present only once. CDR1 and CDR2 from the germline V gene are LGHDT and YNNKEL (reference sequence). CDR3 size: 14 residues. The V gene end was trimmed by 5 bases and the J gene end by 5 bases; junction bases not matched to a gene: 5. This clonotype was found a few times. The chain combines TRBV3-1 with TRBJ2-1; the match to TRBD2 covers 8 bases. The TCR comes from a man younger than 35 who had mild COVID-19 (a few samples of this study predate the infection). Cell type and time point are not known. The material sequenced was PBMCs or a T cell subset sorted from them (not recorded which). Here the CDR3 reads CASSGRGANNEQFF. The DNA of the CDR3 is TGTGCCAGCAGCGGGCGGGGGGCCAACAATGAGCAGTTCTTC.